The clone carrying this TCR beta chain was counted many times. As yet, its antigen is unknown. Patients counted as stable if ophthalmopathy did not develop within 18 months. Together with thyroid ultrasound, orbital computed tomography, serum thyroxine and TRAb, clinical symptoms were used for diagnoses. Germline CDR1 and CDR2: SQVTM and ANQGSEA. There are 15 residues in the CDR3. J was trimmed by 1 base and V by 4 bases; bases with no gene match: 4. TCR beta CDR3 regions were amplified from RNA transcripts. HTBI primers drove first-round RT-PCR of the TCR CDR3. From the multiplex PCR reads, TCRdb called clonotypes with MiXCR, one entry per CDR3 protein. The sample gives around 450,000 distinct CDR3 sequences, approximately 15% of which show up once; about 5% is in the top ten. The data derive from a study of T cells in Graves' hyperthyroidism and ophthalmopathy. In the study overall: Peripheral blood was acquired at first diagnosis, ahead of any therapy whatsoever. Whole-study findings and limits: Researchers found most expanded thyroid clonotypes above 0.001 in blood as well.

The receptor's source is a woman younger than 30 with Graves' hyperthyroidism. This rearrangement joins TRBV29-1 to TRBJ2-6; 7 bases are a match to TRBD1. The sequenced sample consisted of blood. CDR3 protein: CSVGGQTSGANVLTF. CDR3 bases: TGCAGCGTTGGGGGACAGACTTCTGGGGCCAACGTCCTGACTTTC. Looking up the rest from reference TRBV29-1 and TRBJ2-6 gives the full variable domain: SAVISQKPSRDICQRGTSLTIQCQVDSQVTMMFWYRQQPGQSLTLIATANQGSEATYESGFVIDKFPISRPNLTFSTLTVSNMSPEDSSIYLCSVGGQTSGANVLTFGAGSRLTVL.